This TCR beta chain was identified in a study of identical twins. The CDR3 runs 16 residues. Germline-derived CDR1 and CDR2 are ENHRY and SYGVKD. V gave up 5 bases and J gave up 2 bases, with 17 bases separating them. Template switching added a universal primer site, and cDNA bore unique molecular identifiers. TCRdb passed the 5' RACE reads through MiXCR, listing each CDR3 protein once. Here the sample spans approximately 890,000 distinct CDR3 sequences, 10% to 15% being singletons. These sequences were also reported in another study, on yellow fever vaccine responses in identical twins.

The chain recombines TRBV10-3 with TRBJ2-3; no clear D. This sequence was found in a woman aged 18-29 years in good health. The sample taken for sequencing was PBMCs. The CDR3 sequence: CAISPPPLVDTDTQYF. CDR3 sequence (DNA): TGTGCCATCAGTCCACCACCCCTGGTGGACACAGATACGCAGTATTTT.